This T cell receptor (beta chain) was sequenced for a study of blood T cell repertoires in COVID-19. About the study: The study drew acute and convalescent COVID-19 samples from the United States, Italy and Spain.

Seattle's cohort entered during active infection and was followed longitudinally. This CDR3 has 11 amino acids. Germline CDR1 and CDR2: MDHEN and SYDVKM. The ends were cut back, 3 bases at V and 5 bases at J, with 5 bases in the middle. This clone was found once. In the original analysis: Estimated nucleated cell counts came from reference gene primer amplification. Libraries were prepared by immunoSEQ multiplex PCR; TCRdb keeps only in-frame clonotypes and omits some of them. V and J calls and clone size are given by that table; D and trimming were obtained from the DNA. The table includes 300,000 to 400,000 clones, about nine tenths detected once.

V usage is TRBV28 and J usage is TRBJ2-7, with D uncertain. The specimen was peripheral blood. This receptor was taken from a woman between 25 and 40 years old with COVID-19, enrolled during active disease. The CDR3 nucleotides read TGTGCCAGCAGTTTCCGGGACGAGCAGTACTTC. Translated: CASSFRDEQYF.